A selection of T cell receptor beta chains follows, all from one sample in a study of human T cells and chemical hapten exposure. A single record per CDR3 protein comes from TCRdb applying MiXCR to the RACE reads. The sample lists tens of thousands of distinct CDR3 sequences, 9.5% to 11% occurring once. The sample here was whole blood, taken in connection with sensitization to the hapten diphenylcyclopropenone (DPC). Source of these receptors: a man in his forties or fifties with alopecia areata. Some clones in this sample may be carry-over from other donors' samples. Each CDR3 is given with its conserved first and last residue. Each record gives: CDR3 length, J gene, D gene, clone size, V gene, CDR3 DNA, CDR3 protein. D genes are given only for firm matches. The listing skips clone size in some rows; elsewhere it reads once, few, many or a size class.

length: 16
J: TRBJ2-7
D: NA
size: NA
V: TRBV14
DNA: TGTGCCAGCAGCCCCTTCATTGGTAGCGGAACCTACGAGCAGTACTTC
CDR3: CASSPFIGSGTYEQYF

length: 17
J: TRBJ1-3
D: TRBD1
size: few
V: TRBV5-4
DNA: TGTGCCAGCAGCTTGTGGGGACAGGGGGCAAATGGAAACACCATATATTTT
CDR3: CASSLWGQGANGNTIYF

length: 15
J: TRBJ1-2
D: NA
size: NA
V: TRBV19
DNA: TGTGCCAGTAGTCTACAGGGCTTAGCTAACTATGGCTACACCTTC
CDR3: CASSLQGLANYGYTF

length: 15
J: TRBJ2-1
D: TRBD2
size: few
V: TRBV5-1
DNA: TGCGCCAGCAGCTTGGGCGCTAGCGGGAGCCATGAGCAGTTCTTC
CDR3: CASSLGASGSHEQFF

length: 15
J: TRBJ2-1
D: NA
size: few
V: TRBV2
DNA: TGTGCCAGCAGTGAAGCCCTAGGGGCCTACAATGAGCAGTTCTTC
CDR3: CASSEALGAYNEQFF

length: 12
J: TRBJ1-5
D: NA
size: many
V: TRBV28
DNA: TGTGCCAGCAGCCAAAGAGATCAGCCCCAGCATTTT
CDR3: CASSQRDQPQHF

length: 15
J: TRBJ1-5
D: TRBD1
size: few
V: TRBV20-1
DNA: TGCAGTGCTGTCCCCCCGGGACAGACCAATCAGCCCCAGCATTTT
CDR3: CSAVPPGQTNQPQHF

length: 13
J: TRBJ1-5
D: NA
size: few
V: TRBV30
DNA: TGTGCCTGGAGTGTAGGAATGGGTCAGCCCCAGCATTTT
CDR3: CAWSVGMGQPQHF

length: 13
J: TRBJ2-3
D: NA
size: NA
V: TRBV4-1
DNA: TGCGCCAGCAGCCATAGGGGAGAAGATACGCAGTATTTT
CDR3: CASSHRGEDTQYF

length: 14
J: TRBJ2-7
D: NA
size: few
V: TRBV7-2
DNA: TGTGCCAGCAGCTTAGCGCCAGCTACTCCCGAGCAGTACTTC
CDR3: CASSLAPATPEQYF

length: 12
J: TRBJ2-2
D: NA
size: NA
V: TRBV30
DNA: TGTGCCTGGAGTGCTAGGGCCGGGGAGCTGTTTTTT
CDR3: CAWSARAGELFF

length: 15
J: TRBJ2-1
D: NA
size: few
V: TRBV27
DNA: TGTGCCAGCAGTTCGGGACGTAATATCAAGAATGAGCAGTTCTTC
CDR3: CASSSGRNIKNEQFF

length: 16
J: TRBJ1-4
D: NA
size: NA
V: TRBV28
DNA: TGTGCCAGCAGAAGCAGTGACAGAGCAACTAATGAAAAACTGTTTTTT
CDR3: CASRSSDRATNEKLFF

length: 15
J: TRBJ2-2
D: NA
size: NA
V: TRBV24-1
DNA: TGTGCCACCAGTGATTTAGGCCAGAACACCGGGGAGCTGTTTTTT
CDR3: CATSDLGQNTGELFF

length: 16
J: TRBJ1-1
D: TRBD1
size: NA
V: TRBV6-1
DNA: TGTGCCAGCAGTGATTACGGGACAGGGGGTTCCACTGAAGCTTTCTTT
CDR3: CASSDYGTGGSTEAFF

length: 13
J: TRBJ1-5
D: NA
size: NA
V: TRBV19
DNA: TGTGCCAGTAGTAGTTACAGGAACCAGCCCCAGCATTTT
CDR3: CASSSYRNQPQHF

length: 14
J: TRBJ2-2
D: NA
size: few
V: TRBV7-2
DNA: TGTGCCAGCAGCTTAGCGGGGGTCGCCGGGGAGCTGTTTTTT
CDR3: CASSLAGVAGELFF

length: 15
J: TRBJ2-1
D: TRBD1
size: NA
V: TRBV12-3/TRBV12-4
DNA: TGTGCCAGCACTAGCCGGGACAGGGCCTACAATGAGCAGTTCTTC
CDR3: CASTSRDRAYNEQFF

length: 15
J: TRBJ2-5
D: NA
size: NA
V: TRBV7-2
DNA: TGTGCCAGCAGCTTAAGAGCGGAAGATTTAGAGACCCAGTACTTC
CDR3: CASSLRAEDLETQYF

length: 14
J: TRBJ1-5
D: NA
size: NA
V: TRBV27
DNA: TGTGCCAGCAGTCGAAGGGACGGTAATCAGCCCCAGCATTTT
CDR3: CASSRRDGNQPQHF

length: 13
J: TRBJ1-2
D: NA
size: NA
V: TRBV25-1
DNA: TGTGCCAGCAGTGAATCTGCTGCCTATGGCTACACCTTC
CDR3: CASSESAAYGYTF

length: 14
J: TRBJ2-7
D: NA
size: few
V: TRBV28
DNA: TGTGCCAGCAGGGGGAACAGGGCATCCTACGAGCAGTACTTC
CDR3: CASRGNRASYEQYF

length: 12
J: TRBJ2-1
D: NA
size: NA
V: TRBV28
DNA: TGTGCCAGCAGTCCGACTAGTATCTGGCAGTTCTTC
CDR3: CASSPTSIWQFF

length: 14
J: TRBJ2-2
D: NA
size: NA
V: TRBV6-5
DNA: TGTGCCAGCACCCGACAGCAGGGCTCCGGGGAGCTGTTTTTT
CDR3: CASTRQQGSGELFF

length: 14
J: TRBJ1-2
D: TRBD1
size: NA
V: TRBV29-1
DNA: TGCAGCGTCCCGCGGGACAGTCTATCTTCTGGCTACACCTTC
CDR3: CSVPRDSLSSGYTF

length: 13
J: TRBJ2-3
D: NA
size: many
V: TRBV29-1
DNA: TGCAGCGTTGGTCCTTTGAACACAGATACGCAGTATTTT
CDR3: CSVGPLNTDTQYF

length: 14
J: TRBJ2-1
D: TRBD2
size: few
V: TRBV29-1
DNA: TGCAGCGCCGGGACTAGCGGGACTATCGGTGAGCAGTTCTTC
CDR3: CSAGTSGTIGEQFF

length: 15
J: TRBJ2-3
D: TRBD1
size: NA
V: TRBV12-3/TRBV12-4
DNA: TGTGCCAGCAGCCACGACAGGGGCGAAACAGATACGCAGTATTTT
CDR3: CASSHDRGETDTQYF

length: 14
J: TRBJ2-6
D: NA
size: few
V: TRBV7-2
DNA: TGTGCCAGCAGCCCCCCCGGTAGAGCCAACGTCCTGACTTTC
CDR3: CASSPPGRANVLTF

length: 13
J: TRBJ2-7
D: NA
size: few
V: TRBV6-2/TRBV6-3
DNA: TGTGCCAGCAGTTACGCCGATTCCTACGAGCAGTACTTC
CDR3: CASSYADSYEQYF

length: 15
J: TRBJ2-5
D: NA
size: few
V: TRBV7-8
DNA: TGTGCCAGCAGTCGAGAAGGGACAAATCAAGAGACCCAGTACTTC
CDR3: CASSREGTNQETQYF

length: 14
J: TRBJ2-1
D: NA
size: few
V: TRBV16
DNA: TGTGCCAGCAGCCATGGGCAGGGAGGCAATGAGCAGTTCTTC
CDR3: CASSHGQGGNEQFF

length: 16
J: TRBJ2-1
D: NA
size: NA
V: TRBV18
DNA: TGTGCCAGCTCACCACCTCATAGGGGGGGAGCCGATGAGCAGTTCTTC
CDR3: CASSPPHRGGADEQFF

length: 15
J: TRBJ1-5
D: TRBD1
size: NA
V: TRBV28
DNA: TGTGCCAGCAGAGCCGGGACAGTTCGGAATCAGCCCCAGCATTTT
CDR3: CASRAGTVRNQPQHF

length: 14
J: TRBJ2-1
D: TRBD2
size: once
V: TRBV20-1
DNA: TGCAGTGTAGCGGGAGTAGGGCCCCACAATGAGCAGTTCTTC
CDR3: CSVAGVGPHNEQFF

length: 16
J: TRBJ2-7
D: TRBD2
size: NA
V: TRBV11-2
DNA: TGTGCCAGCAGCTTAGATTCGGGGAGGGCCGCCTACGAGCAGTACTTC
CDR3: CASSLDSGRAAYEQYF

length: 15
J: TRBJ1-5
D: NA
size: NA
V: TRBV19
DNA: TGTGCCAGTAGTCAACAGGAGCTTAGCAATCAGCCCCAGCATTTT
CDR3: CASSQQELSNQPQHF